This T cell receptor (beta chain) was sequenced in a study of T cell repertoires in cytomegalovirus infection. Background on the study: Signatures in public TCR beta sequences pointed to both CMV infection and matching HLA type.

Each CDR3 protein is one row after TCRdb ran MiXCR on the reads. The data contain approximately 500,000 distinct CDR3 sequences, 26% of them seen just once; the ten biggest clones take up less than 15%. A note on this clonotype: Antigen unknown.

Trimming stripped 4 bases from V and 4 bases from J, with 17 bases between. CDR3 length equals 16 residues. CDR1 and CDR2 from the germline V gene are LGHDT and YNNKEL (reference sequence). Overall study results and limits: In two of eight donors, the top clonotype was HLA-C-restricted CMV-specific. Cumulative public TCR beta family frequency identified carriers of CMV plus the relevant HLA.

This chain joins TRBV3-1 and TRBJ2-1; perhaps TRBD1 as D (5 bases). The sample comprised PBMCs. This TCR was recovered from a human donor in good health (CMV status not recorded). Some clones in this sample may be carry-over from other donors' samples. The CDR3 DNA reads as TGTGCCAGCAGCCCAACGAGACAGTCTGCTTACAATGAGCAGTTCTTC. Translated, it gives CASSPTRQSAYNEQFF.